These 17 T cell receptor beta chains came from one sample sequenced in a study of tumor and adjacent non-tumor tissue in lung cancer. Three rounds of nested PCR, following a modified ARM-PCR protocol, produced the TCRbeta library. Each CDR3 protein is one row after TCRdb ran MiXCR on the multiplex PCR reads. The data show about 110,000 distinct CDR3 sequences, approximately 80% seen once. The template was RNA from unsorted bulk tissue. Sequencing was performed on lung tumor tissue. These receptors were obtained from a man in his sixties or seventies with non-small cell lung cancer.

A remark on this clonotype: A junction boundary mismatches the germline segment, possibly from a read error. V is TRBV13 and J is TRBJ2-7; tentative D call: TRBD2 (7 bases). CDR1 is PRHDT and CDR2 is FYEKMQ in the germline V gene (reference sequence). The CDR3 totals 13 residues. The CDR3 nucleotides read TGTGCCAGCAGCTCAACCGCGGGGGCCGAGCAGTGCTTC. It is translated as CASSSTAGAEQCF.

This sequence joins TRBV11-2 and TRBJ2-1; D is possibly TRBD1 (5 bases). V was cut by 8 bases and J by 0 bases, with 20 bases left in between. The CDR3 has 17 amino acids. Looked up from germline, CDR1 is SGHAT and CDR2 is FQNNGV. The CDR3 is CASLWGSSAASYNEQFF. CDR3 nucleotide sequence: TGTGCCAGCCTTTGGGGCTCCAGTGCCGCCTCCTACAATGAGCAGTTCTTC. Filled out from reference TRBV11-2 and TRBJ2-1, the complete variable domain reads EAGVAQSPRYKIIEKRQSVAFWCNPISGHATLYWYQQILGQGPKLLIQFQNNGVVDDSQLPKDRFSAERLKGVDSTLKIQPAKLEDSAVYLCASLWGSSAASYNEQFFGPGTRLTVL.

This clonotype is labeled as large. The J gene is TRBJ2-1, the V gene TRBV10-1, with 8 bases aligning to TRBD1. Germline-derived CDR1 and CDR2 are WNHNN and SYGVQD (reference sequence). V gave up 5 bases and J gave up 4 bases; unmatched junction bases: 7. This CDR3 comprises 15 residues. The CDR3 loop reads CASSRTGPYYNEQFF. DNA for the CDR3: TGCGCCAGCAGTCGGACAGGGCCCTATTACAATGAGCAGTTCTTC.

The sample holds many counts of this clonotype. CDR3 amino acids: CASSLDGIVYGYTF. The CDR3 DNA follows: TGCGCCAGCAGCTTGGATGGGATAGTCTATGGCTACACCTTC. V gene TRBV5-1 combines with J gene TRBJ1-2, with unresolved D. The ends were cut back, 0 bases at V and 4 bases at J, with 10 bases in the middle. Germline assignment: CDR1 SGHRS and CDR2 YFSETQ. The CDR3 length is 14 residues.

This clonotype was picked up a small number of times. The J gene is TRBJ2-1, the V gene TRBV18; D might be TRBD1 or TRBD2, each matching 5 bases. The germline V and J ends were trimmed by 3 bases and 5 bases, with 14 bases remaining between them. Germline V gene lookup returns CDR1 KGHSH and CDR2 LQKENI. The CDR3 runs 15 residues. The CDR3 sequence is CASSPPRDGNNEQFF. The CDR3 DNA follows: TGTGCCAGCTCACCCCCGAGGGACGGAAACAATGAGCAGTTCTTC.

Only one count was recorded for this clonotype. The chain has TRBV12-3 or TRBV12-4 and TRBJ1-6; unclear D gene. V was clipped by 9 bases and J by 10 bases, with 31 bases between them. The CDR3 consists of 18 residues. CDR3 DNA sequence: TGTGCCAGGGAGGAGATTCGGAGACGGGGTGGTCCGGACTCACCCCTCCACTTT. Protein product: CAREEIRRRGGPDSPLHF.

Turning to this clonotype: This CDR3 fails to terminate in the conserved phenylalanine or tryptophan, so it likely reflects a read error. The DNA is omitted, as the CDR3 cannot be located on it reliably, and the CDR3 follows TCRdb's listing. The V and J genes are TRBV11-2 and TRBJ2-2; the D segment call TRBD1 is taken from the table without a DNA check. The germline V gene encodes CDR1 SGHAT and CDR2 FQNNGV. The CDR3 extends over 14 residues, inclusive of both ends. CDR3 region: CASSLDSQSWELSL.

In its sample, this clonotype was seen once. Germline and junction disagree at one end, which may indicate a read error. The CDR3 DNA follows: TGTAGCGCATTAGGGACTAGCTTCACCGGGGACCTGTTTTTT. It translates to CSALGTSFTGDLFF. The genes are TRBV29-1 and TRBJ2-2, with 9 bases that match TRBD2. In germline, CDR1 is SQVTM, CDR2 ANQGSEA. This CDR3 comprises 14 residues.

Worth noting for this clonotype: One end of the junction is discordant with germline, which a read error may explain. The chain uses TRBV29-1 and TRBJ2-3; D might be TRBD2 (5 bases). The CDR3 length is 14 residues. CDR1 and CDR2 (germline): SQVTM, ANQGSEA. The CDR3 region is CIVEGIGSTDTQYF. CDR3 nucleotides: TGCATCGTTGAGGGTATTGGGAGCACAGATACGCAGTATTTT.

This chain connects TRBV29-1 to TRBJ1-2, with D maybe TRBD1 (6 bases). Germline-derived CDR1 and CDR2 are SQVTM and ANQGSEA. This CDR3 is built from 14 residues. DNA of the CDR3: TGCAACGCAAAACCTCCGGGACATGGTTCAGGCTACACCTTC. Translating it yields CNAKPPGHGSGYTF.

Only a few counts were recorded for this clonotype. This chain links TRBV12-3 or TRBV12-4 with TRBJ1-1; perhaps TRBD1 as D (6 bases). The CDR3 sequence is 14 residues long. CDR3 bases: TGTGCTGGCAAACGGACAGATGCTAACACTGAAGCTTTCTTT. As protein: CAGKRTDANTEAFF.

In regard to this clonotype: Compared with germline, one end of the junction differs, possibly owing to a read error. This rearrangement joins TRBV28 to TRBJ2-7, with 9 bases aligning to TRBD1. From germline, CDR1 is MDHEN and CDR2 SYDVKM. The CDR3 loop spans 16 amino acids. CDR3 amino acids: CASSPWEGQGSYDQYF. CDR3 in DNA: TGTGCCAGCAGTCCTTGGGAGGGACAGGGCTCCTACGATCAGTACTTC.

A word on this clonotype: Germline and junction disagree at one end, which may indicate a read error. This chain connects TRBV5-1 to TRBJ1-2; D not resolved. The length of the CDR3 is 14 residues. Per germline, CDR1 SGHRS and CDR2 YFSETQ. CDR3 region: CASSNIPENYGYPF. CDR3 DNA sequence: TGCGCCAGCAGCAATATTCCCGAAAACTATGGCTACCCCTTC.

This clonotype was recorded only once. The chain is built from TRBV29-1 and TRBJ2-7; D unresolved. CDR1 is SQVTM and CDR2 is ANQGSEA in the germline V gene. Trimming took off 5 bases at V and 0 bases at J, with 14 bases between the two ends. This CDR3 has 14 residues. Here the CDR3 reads CSVRSQRGSYEQYF. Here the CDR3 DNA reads TGCAGCGTTAGGAGTCAGCGCGGCTCCTACGAGCAGTACTTC.

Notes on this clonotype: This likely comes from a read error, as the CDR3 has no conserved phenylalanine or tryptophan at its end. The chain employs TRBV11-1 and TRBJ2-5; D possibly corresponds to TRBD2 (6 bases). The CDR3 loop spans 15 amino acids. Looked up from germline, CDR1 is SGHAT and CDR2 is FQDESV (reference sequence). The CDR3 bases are TGTGCAAGCAGCCTGTGTAGGACTAATCAAGAGACCCAGTACTAC. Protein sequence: CASSLCRTNQETQYY.

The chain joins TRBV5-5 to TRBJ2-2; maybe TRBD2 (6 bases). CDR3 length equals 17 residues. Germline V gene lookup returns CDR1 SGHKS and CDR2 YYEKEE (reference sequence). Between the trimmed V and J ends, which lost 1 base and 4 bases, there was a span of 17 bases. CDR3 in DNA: TGTGCCAGCAGCTTGATTGATAGCAGGAGGGGCACCGGGGAGCTGTTTTTT. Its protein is CASSLIDSRRGTGELFF.

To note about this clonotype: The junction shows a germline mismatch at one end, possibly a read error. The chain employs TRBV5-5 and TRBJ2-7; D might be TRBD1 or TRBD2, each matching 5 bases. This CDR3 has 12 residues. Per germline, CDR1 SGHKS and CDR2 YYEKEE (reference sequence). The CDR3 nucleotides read TGTGCCAGCAGCTTGGATGGCAGGGAGCAATACTTC. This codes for CASSLDGREQYF.